This T cell receptor beta chain derives from a study of CD8+ T cells in alopecia areata. PBMCs yielded sorted CD4+ and CD8+ T cells. As the sequencing template, cDNA was produced by extracting RNA and reverse transcribing it. Profiling relied on immunoSEQ multiplex PCR, and the TCRdb table lists in-frame clones only, not all of them. Of 80,000 to 100,000 clones in the sample, 40% to 45% were seen once. The sequencing sample was made of CD4+ T cells sorted from blood. The clonotype originates from a human donor with alopecia areata.

The CDR3 nucleotides are TGCGCCAGCAGTGAGGAGGGTGAGACCCAGTACTTC. Its protein product is CASSEEGETQYF. The chain uses TRBV10-1 and TRBJ2-5; D might be TRBD2 (5 bases). CDR1 WNHNN and CDR2 SYGVQD come from the germline V gene (reference sequence). The CDR3 is made up of 12 amino acids. Trimming took off 2 bases at V and 5 bases at J, with 6 bases between the two ends.